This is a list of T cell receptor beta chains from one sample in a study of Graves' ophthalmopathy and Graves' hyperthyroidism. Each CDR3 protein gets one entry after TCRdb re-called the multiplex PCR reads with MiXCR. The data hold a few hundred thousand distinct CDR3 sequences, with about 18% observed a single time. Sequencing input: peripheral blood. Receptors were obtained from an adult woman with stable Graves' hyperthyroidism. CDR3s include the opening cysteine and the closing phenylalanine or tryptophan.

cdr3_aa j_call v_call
CASRSVRDRAYEQYF TRBJ2-7 TRBV11-2
CASGDFQIYEQYF TRBJ2-7 TRBV6-1
CASQPGLFQANYGYTF TRBJ1-2 TRBV5-1
CASSEAGGVAFPGEQYF TRBJ2-7 TRBV6-1
CAISEGGGTEAFF TRBJ1-1 TRBV10-3
CSVRQGLSSGANVLTF TRBJ2-6 TRBV29-1
CASSPGWAPRPAFF TRBJ1-1 TRBV28
CATSTSGSSYEQYF TRBJ2-7 TRBV7-2
CASSSAQGAGETQYF TRBJ2-5 TRBV28
CASSQLKGLAGGETQYF TRBJ2-5 TRBV4-1
CASSLRPGTGTYEQYF TRBJ2-7 TRBV7-2
CASTLGKTQYF TRBJ2-5 TRBV6-2/TRBV6-3
CASSSGAGRGLENIQYF TRBJ2-4 TRBV7-6
CAWRPSGSGSYEQYF TRBJ2-7 TRBV30
CASSLVFGVSYEQYF TRBJ2-7 TRBV7-2
CASSYSWDNGELFF TRBJ2-2 TRBV6-5
CAWSATDNQPQHF TRBJ1-5 TRBV30
CASSPGAWDTEAFF TRBJ1-1 TRBV6-5
CASSLETVAEAFF TRBJ1-1 TRBV7-9
CASSLSTRPETQYF TRBJ2-5 TRBV11-2
CASSMGLVYEQYF TRBJ2-7 TRBV19
CSAKVQVQGLGYTF TRBJ1-2 TRBV20-1
CASSLGTRAVGSYEQYF TRBJ2-7 TRBV7-9
CSVEAGGHTEAFF TRBJ1-1 TRBV29-1
CAIRTGDDQPQHF TRBJ1-5 TRBV10-3
CASSLGSGEKIHEQYF TRBJ2-7 TRBV28
CATLSKTINQPQHF TRBJ1-5 TRBV6-1
CASSLGYWETQYF TRBJ2-5 TRBV7-8
CASRLPMDSYYNSPLHF TRBJ1-6 TRBV28
CASSYGLQETQYF TRBJ2-5 TRBV11-2
CASSPPIAETQYF TRBJ2-5 TRBV18
CASSLQPPRDSFHSPLHF TRBJ1-6 TRBV28
CASSSTGTGIGYTF TRBJ1-2 TRBV11-2
CSVGGTGGRTEAFF TRBJ1-1 TRBV29-1
CASSLGAEGSSYEQYF TRBJ2-7 TRBV11-1
CASRAGTYSYEQYF TRBJ2-7 TRBV6-2/TRBV6-3
CASSSYGTTYEQYF TRBJ2-7 TRBV28
CATSSNYGYTF TRBJ1-2 TRBV24-1
CSVVGGGETQYF TRBJ2-5 TRBV29-1
CASSLSGSGGELFF TRBJ2-2 TRBV7-9
CASSFPAGQTNTGELFF TRBJ2-2 TRBV19
CASSVGADTNTGELFF TRBJ2-2 TRBV9
CASSRTRDPGNTIYF TRBJ1-3 TRBV4-3
CATSRQQGQPQHF TRBJ1-5 TRBV15
CASSSIAGGPVGELFF TRBJ2-2 TRBV28
CASSESRVPRYF TRBJ2-7 TRBV10-1
CSVEGQGYETQYF TRBJ2-5 TRBV29-1
CASSYFFGPGNEQYF TRBJ2-7 TRBV7-2